The 17 T cell receptor beta chains presented below share a single source sample, sequenced in a study of blood T cells in healthy people across ages. PCR was performed a second time for 7 to 11 cycles using a sample-barcoded 5' primer and a J-beta primer mix. A single record per CDR3 protein comes from TCRdb applying MiXCR to the 5' RACE reads. The sample records 650,000 to 1,000,000 distinct CDR3 sequences, approximately 35% being singletons. Source material: blood. Receptors originate from a man between 18 and 29 years old in good health.

The CDR3 nucleotides are TGTGCCAGCAGCCCTACGGGACCATCACAGGGGCAGTTCTTC. It codes for CASSPTGPSQGQFF. The chain carries TRBV28 and TRBJ2-1; perhaps TRBD1 as D (6 bases). The ends were cut back, 6 bases at V and 12 bases at J, with 21 bases in the middle. This CDR3 contains 14 residues. CDR1 is MDHEN and CDR2 is SYDVKM in the germline V gene.

This clonotype has ten or more counts. The V and J genes are TRBV3-1 and TRBJ2-3, with D hard to call. CDR1 is LGHDT, CDR2 YNNKEL, per germline (reference sequence). This CDR3 has 12 amino acids. Between the trimmed V and J ends, which lost 6 bases and 5 bases, there was a span of 9 bases. CDR3 residues: CASSVRGDTQYF. The DNA of the CDR3 is TGTGCCAGCAGTGTTAGAGGAGATACGCAGTATTTT.

The rearrangement joins TRBV12-3 or TRBV12-4 to TRBJ1-1; D remains unclear. The CDR3 is 13 amino acids. V lost 6 bases and J 1 base, leaving 9 bases between the germline ends. The DNA of the CDR3 is TGTGCCAGCAGCAAGCGACAGAACACTGAAGCTTTCTTT. This codes for CASSKRQNTEAFF.

Comments on this clonotype: This sequence may be a read error, since a much larger clone differs from it by one base. V and J are TRBV12-3 or TRBV12-4 and TRBJ2-3; D is tentatively TRBD1 or TRBD2 (5 bases each). With 5 bases removed from V and 6 bases from J, the gap between germline ends came to 15 bases. The CDR3 totals 14 residues. CDR3 in DNA: TGTGCCAGCAGTGTCCGGGACCCGGAGGATACGCAGTATTTT. Translation: CASSVRDPEDTQYF.

This clonotype showed up just a few times. CDR3 loop: CASSVTGTYEQYF. The CDR3, as DNA: TGTGCCAGCAGTGTGACAGGAACCTACGAGCAGTACTTC. J is TRBJ2-7 and V is TRBV2; possible D gene TRBD1, 6 bases. CDR1 and CDR2 (germline): SNHLY, FYNNEI. The CDR3 is made up of 13 amino acids. V was trimmed by 4 bases and J by 2 bases, leaving 9 bases between them.

This clonotype has only a few counts. This chain uses TRBV6-5 with TRBJ2-3; 11 nucleotides agree with TRBD1. This CDR3 region has 16 residues. Germline V gene lookup returns CDR1 MNHEY and CDR2 SVGAGI. V lost 2 bases and J lost 4; bases outside the gene matches: 5. The CDR3 DNA follows: TGTGCCAGCAGTTACGGGACAGGGGGATTTGCAGATACGCAGTATTTT. Its protein is CASSYGTGGFADTQYF.

The chain combines TRBV4-1 with TRBJ2-2; TRBD2 matches at 8 bases. Germline V gene lookup returns CDR1 MGHRA and CDR2 YSYEKL. With 0 bases clipped from V and 4 bases from J, the junction kept 4 bases outside the gene matches. The CDR3 extends over 16 amino acids. Here the CDR3 DNA reads TGCGCCAGCAGCCAAGAAGCGGGGGTTAGCACCGGGGAGCTGTTTTTT. Translating it yields CASSQEAGVSTGELFF.

The J gene is TRBJ2-4, the V gene TRBV2; 9 bases line up with TRBD2. This CDR3 contains 15 residues. V was clipped by 7 bases and J by 2 bases; unmatched bases: 6. Germline loops: CDR1 SNHLY, CDR2 FYNNEI. DNA of the CDR3: TGTGCCAGCAAGGTGGGGACTAGCTCCAAAAACATTCAGTACTTC. The encoded protein is CASKVGTSSKNIQYF. Using reference TRBV2 and TRBJ2-4 for the parts outside the CDR3, the full variable domain is EPEVTQTPSHQVTQMGQEVILRCVPISNHLYFYWYRQILGQKVEFLVSFYNNEISEKSEIFDDQFSVERPDGSNFTLKIRSTKLEDSAMYFCASKVGTSSKNIQYFGAGTRLSVL.

This clonotype showed up many times. The J gene is TRBJ1-2, the V gene TRBV11-2; no reliable D call. There are 13 residues in the CDR3. Looked up from germline, CDR1 is SGHAT and CDR2 is FQNNGV. Trimming cost V 3 bases and J 0 bases, with 5 bases left between them. The DNA for the CDR3 is TGTGCCAGCAGCTTGAGGGCTAACTATGGCTACACCTTC. Protein: CASSLRANYGYTF.

This clonotype has only a few counts. This chain links TRBV7-2 with TRBJ2-7; D not certain. The CDR3 spans 13 residues. CDR1 and CDR2 (germline): SGHTA, FQGNSA. Trimming removed 1 base from V and 7 bases from J, with 11 bases in between. CDR3 loop: CASSLVIYNEQYF. CDR3 bases: TGTGCCAGCAGCTTAGTTATCTACAATGAGCAGTACTTC.

This clonotype appeared a few times. The rearrangement joins TRBV4-2 to TRBJ2-3; the D is unclear. Trimming left V 3 bases short and J 2 bases short, with 9 bases between. The length of the CDR3 is 14 residues. CDR1 and CDR2 (germline): LGHNA, YNFKEQ. CDR3 DNA: TGTGCCAGCAGCCAGTTAATGGACACAGATACGCAGTATTTT. Its protein product is CASSQLMDTDTQYF.

This sequence joins TRBV5-1 and TRBJ2-1; 7 nucleotides align to TRBD2. Germline values: CDR1 SGHRS, CDR2 YFSETQ. The CDR3 contains 15 residues. V was pared by 5 bases and J by 1 base, with 6 bases of the junction left unmatched. The CDR3 coding sequence is TGCGCCAGCAGGGGAGCGGGGCCTTCCTACAATGAGCAGTTCTTC. It encodes CASRGAGPSYNEQFF.

This rearrangement joins TRBV6-6 to TRBJ2-1, with TRBD2 matching over 10 bases. V lost 6 bases, J lost 7 bases, and 15 bases stayed unmatched. CDR1 and CDR2 from the germline V gene are MNHNY and SVGAGI (reference sequence). The CDR3 extends over 17 amino acids. CDR3 loop: CASRHMLSGGIRNEQFF. As DNA, the CDR3 is TGTGCCAGCAGGCATATGCTTAGCGGGGGGATTCGGAATGAGCAGTTCTTC.

The table lists this clonotype with a few counts. The chain links TRBV27 to TRBJ2-1, with D unclear. In germline, CDR1 is MNHEY, CDR2 SMNVEV (reference sequence). The length of the CDR3 is 14 residues. V was clipped by 5 bases and J by 0 bases, with 8 bases between them. CDR3 bases: TGTGCCAGCAGTCCACGGCCCTCCTACAATGAGCAGTTCTTC. Translation gives CASSPRPSYNEQFF.

The V and J genes are TRBV4-2 and TRBJ2-5, with D unresolved. CDR1 is LGHNA, CDR2 YNFKEQ, per germline. This CDR3 comprises 13 residues. V lost 3 bases to trimming and J lost 4 bases, with 9 bases between them. In DNA, the CDR3 is TGTGCCAGCAGCCAGGCCACCCGAGAGACCCAGTACTTC. Amino acids: CASSQATRETQYF.

The chain recombines TRBV3-1 with TRBJ2-3; 8 bases are a match to TRBD1. Germline V CDR1 and CDR2: LGHDT, YNNKEL (reference sequence). V lost 4 bases and J lost 6; bases outside the gene matches: 12. The CDR3 runs to 16 residues. The CDR3 loop reads CASSPNSGQGWDTQYF. The CDR3 DNA is TGTGCCAGCAGCCCTAACTCAGGACAGGGCTGGGATACGCAGTATTTT.

The rearrangement uses TRBV20-1 and TRBJ2-1; TRBD1 matches 7 bases. The DNA end favors TRBJ2-7, so the J call may be wrong. The CDR3 has 13 amino acids. Germline values: CDR1 DFQATT, CDR2 SNEGSKA (reference sequence). CDR3 residues: CRAGTATYNEQYF. The CDR3 DNA follows: TGCAGGGCCGGGACAGCCACATACAATGAGCAGTACTTC.